These T cell receptor beta chains were read from a single sample in a study of cytomegalovirus exposure and HLA in healthy donors. Produced via immunoSEQ multiplex PCR; TCRdb's table is partial and in-frame only. The table has approximately 210,000 clones, around 86% seen once. Sequenced: PBMCs. Receptors were obtained from a woman aged 45-65 years in good health and CMV-seropositive. CDR3s leave out the opening cysteine and the closing phenylalanine or tryptophan. Fields, in order: CDR3 protein, V gene.

ASSSDREAF TRBV6-5
ASSQVGSYREAF TRBV4-1
ASSLVSGTKGYEQY TRBV7-9
ASSEGEGRTYGYT TRBV6-1
ASSLGRQHNSPLH TRBV11-2
ASSASLTGFEGYT TRBV9
ASSFTGREQY TRBV11-2
ASSPSDRNTEAF TRBV5-1
ASSMITGGTSEAF TRBV5-1
ASSLAGIPEQF TRBV5-4
ASSLEGGASYNEQF TRBV7-8
ASSPLDKIYGYT TRBV18
ASSYSRGGQPQH TRBV6-5
ASSMGGNYGYT TRBV19
ASSLRGASGGAGELF TRBV7-3
ASSQAPGQKNTEAF TRBV14
ASSLSGFGGELF TRBV7-8
ASSYVGGARWEQY TRBV6-6
SVDMSAETQY TRBV29-1
AWSAPRGANTEAF TRBV30
ASSLRAGGGITEAF TRBV7-2
ASSLARGNEKLF TRBV5-6
AWAGGTGYEEAF TRBV30
ASSRRGGGGHYEQY TRBV7-2
ASSFLGSPKNIQY TRBV2
ASSSGRPETQY TRBV7-2
ASSLVLAGGTSEQF TRBV5-1
ASSLFGGGSYGYT TRBV27
ASRAEGGWNTEAF TRBV6-4
ASSSNRGRRNIQY TRBV7-2
ASSFSGYEQY TRBV2